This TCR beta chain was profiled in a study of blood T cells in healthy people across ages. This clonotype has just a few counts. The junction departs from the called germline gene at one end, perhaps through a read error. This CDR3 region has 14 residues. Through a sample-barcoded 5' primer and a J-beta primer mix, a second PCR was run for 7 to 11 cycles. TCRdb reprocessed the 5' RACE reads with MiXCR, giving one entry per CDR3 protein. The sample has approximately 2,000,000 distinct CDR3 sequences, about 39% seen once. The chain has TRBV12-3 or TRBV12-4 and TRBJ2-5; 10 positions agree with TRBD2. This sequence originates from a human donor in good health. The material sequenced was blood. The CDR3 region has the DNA TGTGCCAGCAGTATAGCGGGGGGACTAGAGACCCAGTACTTC. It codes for CASSIAGGLETQYF.